A selection of T cell receptor beta chains follows, all from one sample in a study of Graves' ophthalmopathy and Graves' hyperthyroidism. MiXCR, applied by TCRdb to the multiplex PCR reads, yields one record per CDR3 protein. The table shows 500,000 to 800,000 distinct CDR3 sequences, with about 41% occurring only once. The source material was peripheral blood. The receptors come from an adult man with Graves' ophthalmopathy. Each CDR3 is given with its conserved first and last residue. Fields, in order: CDR3 DNA, CDR3 protein, clone size, CDR3 length, J gene, V gene, D gene. D genes are given only for firm matches. Size tells how often a clone was seen (once, few, many) or the class of an expanded clone, and some rows leave it out.

TGTGCCAGCAGCTTGGATGACCGATCCTCTGGAAACACCATATATTTT | CASSLDDRSSGNTIYF | many | 16 | TRBJ1-3 | TRBV7-9 | .
TGTGCCAGCAGCCCTGAGAGGGGGGACACTTCCGAGCAGTACTTC | CASSPERGDTSEQYF | . | 15 | TRBJ2-7 | TRBV7-3 | .
TGTGCCAGTAGTATTTATGCGGATAGCAATCAGCCCCAGCATTTT | CASSIYADSNQPQHF | many | 15 | TRBJ1-5 | TRBV19 | .
TGCGCCAGCAGCTTGGGCGGCTACAATGAGCAGTACTTC | CASSLGGYNEQYF | . | 13 | TRBJ2-7 | TRBV5-1 | .
TGCAGCCAGTTACAGAACACTGAAGCTTTCTTT | CSQLQNTEAFF | . | 11 | TRBJ1-1 | TRBV29-1 | .
TGTGCCACCAGCAGAGAGGGAGGGGCGCGTGGCACAGATACGCAGTATTTT | CATSREGGARGTDTQYF | many | 17 | TRBJ2-3 | TRBV15 | TRBD2
TGCAGCGTTGAGTACGGGACACCCTACAAGCGGTACTTC | CSVEYGTPYKRYF | . | 13 | TRBJ2-7 | TRBV29-1 | .
TGTGCCACCAGCGTTGCGACAGGGGAGAGCAATCAGCCCCAGCATTTT | CATSVATGESNQPQHF | . | 16 | TRBJ1-5 | TRBV24-1 | TRBD1
TGTGCCAGCAGTGAAGGGACAAACTATGGCTACACCTTC | CASSEGTNYGYTF | many | 13 | TRBJ1-2 | TRBV2 | .
TGTGCCAGCAGCTTCTGGGAGGCAGTCTCCTACGAGCAGTACTTC | CASSFWEAVSYEQYF | few | 15 | TRBJ2-7 | TRBV7-9 | .